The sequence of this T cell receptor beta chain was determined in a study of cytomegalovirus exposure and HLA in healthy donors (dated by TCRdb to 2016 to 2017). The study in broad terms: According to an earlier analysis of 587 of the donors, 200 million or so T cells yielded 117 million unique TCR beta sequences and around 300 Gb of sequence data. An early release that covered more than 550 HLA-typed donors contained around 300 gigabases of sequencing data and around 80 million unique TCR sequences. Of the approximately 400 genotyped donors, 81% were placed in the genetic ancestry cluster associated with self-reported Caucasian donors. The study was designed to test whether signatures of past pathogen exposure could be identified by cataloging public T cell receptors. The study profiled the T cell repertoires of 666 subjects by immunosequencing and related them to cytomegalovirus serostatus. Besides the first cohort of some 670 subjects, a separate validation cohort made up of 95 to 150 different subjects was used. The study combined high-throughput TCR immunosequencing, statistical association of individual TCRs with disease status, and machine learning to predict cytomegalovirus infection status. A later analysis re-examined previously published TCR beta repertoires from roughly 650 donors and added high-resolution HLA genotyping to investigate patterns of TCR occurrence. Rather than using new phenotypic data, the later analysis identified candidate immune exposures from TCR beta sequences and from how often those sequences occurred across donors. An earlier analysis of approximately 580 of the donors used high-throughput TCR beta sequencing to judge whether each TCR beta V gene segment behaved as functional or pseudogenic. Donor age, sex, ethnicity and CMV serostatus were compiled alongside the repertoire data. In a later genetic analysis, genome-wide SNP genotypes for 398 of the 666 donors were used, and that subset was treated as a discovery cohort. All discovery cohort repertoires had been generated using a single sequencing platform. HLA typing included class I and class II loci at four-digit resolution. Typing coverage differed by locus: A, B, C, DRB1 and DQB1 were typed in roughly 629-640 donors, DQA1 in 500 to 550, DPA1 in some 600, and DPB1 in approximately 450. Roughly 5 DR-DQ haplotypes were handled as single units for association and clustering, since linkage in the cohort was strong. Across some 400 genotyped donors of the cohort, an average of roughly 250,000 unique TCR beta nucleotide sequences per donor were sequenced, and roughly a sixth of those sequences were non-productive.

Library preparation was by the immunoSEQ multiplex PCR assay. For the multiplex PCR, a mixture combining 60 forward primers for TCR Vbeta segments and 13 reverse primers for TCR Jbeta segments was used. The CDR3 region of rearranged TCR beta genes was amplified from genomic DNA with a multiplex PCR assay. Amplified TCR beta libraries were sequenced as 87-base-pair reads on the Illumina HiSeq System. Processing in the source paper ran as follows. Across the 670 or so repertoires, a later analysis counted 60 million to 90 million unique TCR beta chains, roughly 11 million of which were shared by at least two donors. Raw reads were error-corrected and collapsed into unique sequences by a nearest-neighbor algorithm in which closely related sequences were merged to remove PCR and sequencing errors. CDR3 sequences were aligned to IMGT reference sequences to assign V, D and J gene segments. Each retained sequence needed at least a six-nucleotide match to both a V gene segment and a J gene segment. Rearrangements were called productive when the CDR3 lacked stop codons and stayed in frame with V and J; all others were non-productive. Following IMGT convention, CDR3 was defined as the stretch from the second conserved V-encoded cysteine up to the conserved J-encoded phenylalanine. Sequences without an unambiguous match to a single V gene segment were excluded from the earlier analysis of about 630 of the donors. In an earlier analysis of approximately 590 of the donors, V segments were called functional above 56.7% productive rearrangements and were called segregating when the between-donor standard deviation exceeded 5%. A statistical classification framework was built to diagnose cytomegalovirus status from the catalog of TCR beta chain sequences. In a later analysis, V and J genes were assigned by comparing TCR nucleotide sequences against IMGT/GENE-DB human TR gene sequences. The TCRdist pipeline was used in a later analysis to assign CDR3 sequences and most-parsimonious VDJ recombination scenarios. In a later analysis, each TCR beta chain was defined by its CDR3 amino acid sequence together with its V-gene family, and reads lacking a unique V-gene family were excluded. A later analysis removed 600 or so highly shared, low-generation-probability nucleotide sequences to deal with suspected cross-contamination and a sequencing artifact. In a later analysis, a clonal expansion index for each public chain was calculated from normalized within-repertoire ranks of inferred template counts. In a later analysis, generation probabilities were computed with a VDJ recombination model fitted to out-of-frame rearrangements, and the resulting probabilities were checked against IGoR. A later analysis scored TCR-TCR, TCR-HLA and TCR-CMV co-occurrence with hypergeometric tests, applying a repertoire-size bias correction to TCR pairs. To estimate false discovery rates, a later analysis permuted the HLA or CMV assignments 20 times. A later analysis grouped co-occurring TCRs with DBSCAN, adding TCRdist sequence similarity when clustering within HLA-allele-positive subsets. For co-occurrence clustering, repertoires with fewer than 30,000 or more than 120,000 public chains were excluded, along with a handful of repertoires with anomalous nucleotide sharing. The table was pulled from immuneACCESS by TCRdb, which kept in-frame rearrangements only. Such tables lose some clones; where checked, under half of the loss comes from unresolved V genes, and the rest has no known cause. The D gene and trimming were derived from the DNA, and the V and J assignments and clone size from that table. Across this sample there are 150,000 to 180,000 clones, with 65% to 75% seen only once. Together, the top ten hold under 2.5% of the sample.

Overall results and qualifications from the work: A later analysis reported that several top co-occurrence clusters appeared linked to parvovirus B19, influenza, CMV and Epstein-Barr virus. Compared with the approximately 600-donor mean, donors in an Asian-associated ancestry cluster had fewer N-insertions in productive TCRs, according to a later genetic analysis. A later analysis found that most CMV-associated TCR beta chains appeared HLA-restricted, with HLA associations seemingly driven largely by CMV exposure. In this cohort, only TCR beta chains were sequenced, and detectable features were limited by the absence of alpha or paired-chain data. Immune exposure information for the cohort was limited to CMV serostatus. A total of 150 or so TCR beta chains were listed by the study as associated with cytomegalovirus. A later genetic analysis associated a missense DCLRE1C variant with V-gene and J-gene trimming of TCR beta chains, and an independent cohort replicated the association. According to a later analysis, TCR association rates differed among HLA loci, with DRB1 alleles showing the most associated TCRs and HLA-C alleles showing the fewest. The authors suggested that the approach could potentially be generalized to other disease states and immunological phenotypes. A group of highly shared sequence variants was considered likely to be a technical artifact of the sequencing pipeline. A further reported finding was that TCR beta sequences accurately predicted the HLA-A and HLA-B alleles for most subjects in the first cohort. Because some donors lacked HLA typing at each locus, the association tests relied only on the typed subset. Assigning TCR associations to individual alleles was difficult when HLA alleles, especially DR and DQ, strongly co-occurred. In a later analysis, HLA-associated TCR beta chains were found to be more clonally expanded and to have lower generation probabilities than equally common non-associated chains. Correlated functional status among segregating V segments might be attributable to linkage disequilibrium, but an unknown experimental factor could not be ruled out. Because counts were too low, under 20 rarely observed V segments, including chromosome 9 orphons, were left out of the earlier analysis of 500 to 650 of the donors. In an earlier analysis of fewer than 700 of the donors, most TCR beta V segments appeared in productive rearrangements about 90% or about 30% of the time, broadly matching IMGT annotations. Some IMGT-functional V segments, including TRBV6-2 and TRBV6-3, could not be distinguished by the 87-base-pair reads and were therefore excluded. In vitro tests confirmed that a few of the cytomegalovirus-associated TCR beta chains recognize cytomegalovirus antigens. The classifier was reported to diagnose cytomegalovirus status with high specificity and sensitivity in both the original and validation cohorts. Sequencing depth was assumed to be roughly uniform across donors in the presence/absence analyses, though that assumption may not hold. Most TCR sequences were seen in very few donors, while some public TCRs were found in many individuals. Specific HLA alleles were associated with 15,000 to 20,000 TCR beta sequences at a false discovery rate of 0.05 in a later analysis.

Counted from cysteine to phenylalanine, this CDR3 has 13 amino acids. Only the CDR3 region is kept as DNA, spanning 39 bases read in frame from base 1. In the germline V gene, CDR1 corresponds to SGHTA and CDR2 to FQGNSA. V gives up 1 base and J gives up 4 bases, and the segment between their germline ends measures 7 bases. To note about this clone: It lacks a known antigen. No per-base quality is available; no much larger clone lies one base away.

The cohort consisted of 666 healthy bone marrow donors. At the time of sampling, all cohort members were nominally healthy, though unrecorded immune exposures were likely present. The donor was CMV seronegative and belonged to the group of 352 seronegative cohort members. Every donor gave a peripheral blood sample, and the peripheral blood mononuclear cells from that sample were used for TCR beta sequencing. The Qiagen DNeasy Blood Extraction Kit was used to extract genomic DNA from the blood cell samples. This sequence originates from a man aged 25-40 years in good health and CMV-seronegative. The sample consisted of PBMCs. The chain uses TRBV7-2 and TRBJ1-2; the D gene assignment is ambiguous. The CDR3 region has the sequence CASSLDLSYGYTF. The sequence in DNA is TGTGCCAGCAGCTTAGATTTGAGCTATGGCTACACCTTC.